This entry is about one T cell receptor beta chain. Its target is not known. PCR primers comprised 60 Vbeta and 13 Jbeta primers. Clones were sequenced by immunoSEQ multiplex PCR, and TCRdb holds only the in-frame ones, with some missing. The sample comprises 100,000 to 150,000 clones, approximately 80% of which are singletons, and more than 7% rests with the top ten. V dropped 3 bases and J dropped 5 bases, with 14 bases sitting between them. The CDR3 is made up of 15 amino acids. The germline CDR1 and CDR2 sequences are MGHRA and YSYEKL. These data originate in a study of cytomegalovirus exposure and HLA in healthy donors. General observations from the study: It was assumed in the presence/absence analyses that sequencing depth was roughly uniform across donors. V- and J-gene trimming of TCR beta was linked (in a later analysis) to a missense DCLRE1C variant.

This sequence originates from a female donor in good health and CMV-seropositive. The chain couples TRBV4-1 to TRBJ1-5; a weak D match, TRBD1 (5 bases). The sample consisted of PBMCs. CDR3 residues: CASSQDDQGYQPQHF. As DNA, the CDR3 is TGCGCCAGCAGCCAGGACGATCAGGGCTATCAGCCCCAGCATTTT.